This TCR beta chain is from a study of T-cell reconstitution after alpha-beta-depleted transplantation in children. Study-wide findings and caveats: Surviving recipient T cells and thymic progenitors accounted for the high day-60 TCRbeta diversity observed in some patients. Reported findings indicate that, about two months after transplant, alpha-beta T cells came from several hundred expanded clones, which were derived from non-depleted graft cells. A year had passed since transplant, and T-cell counts and diversity by then came mostly from newly produced T cells.

As it was prepared, the TCRbeta library received unique molecular identifiers. MiXCR, applied by TCRdb to the PCR reads, yields one record per CDR3 protein. The data contain approximately 1,000,000 distinct CDR3 sequences, roughly 29% of them singletons. The length of the CDR3 is 15 residues. J gave up 1 base and V 3 bases, and 5 bases lay outside the gene matches. Germline loops: CDR1 LGHNA, CDR2 YSLEER. This clonotype appeared a few times. The antigen is unknown. This receptor was identified in a boy in the first two years of life who had a stem cell transplant for SCID, so the T cells may come from the graft donor. This chain links TRBV4-3 with TRBJ2-7; 8 bases align to TRBD2. Material: PBMCs, mostly from graft donor cells, obtained 360 days after TCRalphabeta/CD19-depleted stem cell transplant. CDR3 loop: CASSHGGAYSYEQYF. The CDR3 coding sequence is TGCGCCAGCAGCCACGGGGGGGCCTATTCCTACGAGCAGTACTTC.